These T cell receptor beta chains were read from a single sample in a study of blood T cell repertoires in COVID-19. Assay: immunoSEQ multiplex PCR; the TCRdb copy retains only in-frame clones and omits some. In the table there are some 96,000 clones, about 89% of which are singletons. The sample comprised peripheral blood. These receptors all stem from a man aged 45-65 years with acute or convalescent COVID-19. The CDR3 runs from the conserved cysteine through the conserved F or W.

J gene: TRBJ2-6; V gene: TRBV6-5; CDR3 protein: CASITEGSGANVLTF
J gene: TRBJ2-7; V gene: TRBV7-9; CDR3 protein: CASSLQTGGDEQYF
J gene: TRBJ2-2; V gene: TRBV24-1; CDR3 protein: CATSGATSGNTGELFF
J gene: TRBJ1-3; V gene: TRBV11-2; CDR3 protein: CASSSQGYSGNTIYF
J gene: TRBJ2-7; V gene: TRBV6-5; CDR3 protein: CASTAGTGGYEQYF
J gene: TRBJ2-7; V gene: TRBV11-3; CDR3 protein: CASSLGAQTSYEQYF
J gene: TRBJ1-1; V gene: TRBV19; CDR3 protein: CASSIEVLTRRANTEAFF
J gene: TRBJ1-1; V gene: TRBV5-5; CDR3 protein: CASSFGYTEAFF
J gene: TRBJ1-4; V gene: TRBV24-1; CDR3 protein: CATSDHRTGNLEKLFF
J gene: TRBJ1-2; V gene: TRBV5-8; CDR3 protein: CASSLPGQVIKNYGYTF
J gene: TRBJ1-5; V gene: TRBV24-1; CDR3 protein: CATSDLPPPRDYSNQPQHF
J gene: TRBJ2-2; V gene: TRBV6-5; CDR3 protein: CASSDLGGNTGELFF
J gene: TRBJ1-1; V gene: TRBV11-3; CDR3 protein: CASSLSRNTEAFF
J gene: TRBJ2-5; V gene: TRBV6-5; CDR3 protein: CASSFSSGIETQYF
J gene: TRBJ2-4; V gene: TRBV19; CDR3 protein: CASQPREREGGNIQYF
J gene: TRBJ2-1; V gene: TRBV9; CDR3 protein: CASSVGGLEQFF
J gene: TRBJ1-5; V gene: TRBV12-5; CDR3 protein: CVTGVNQPQHF
J gene: TRBJ1-3; V gene: TRBV24-1; CDR3 protein: CATSDRTSGNTIYF
J gene: TRBJ1-1; V gene: TRBV4-2; CDR3 protein: CASSQVVGQGAGAFF
J gene: TRBJ1-4; V gene: TRBV19; CDR3 protein: CASNDRPNEKLFF
J gene: TRBJ2-3; V gene: TRBV11-2; CDR3 protein: CASGNLAGVGDTQYF
J gene: TRBJ1-6; V gene: TRBV11-2; CDR3 protein: CASSSIRQGRNSPLHF
J gene: TRBJ2-3; V gene: TRBV6-4; CDR3 protein: CASSRTSGYTDTQYF
J gene: TRBJ1-4; V gene: TRBV11-2; CDR3 protein: CASSTEGAGEKLFF
J gene: TRBJ2-7; V gene: TRBV4-1; CDR3 protein: CASSHPERVIYEQYF
J gene: TRBJ2-5; V gene: TRBV6-6; CDR3 protein: CASSYSRETQYF
J gene: TRBJ2-3; V gene: TRBV6-5; CDR3 protein: CASSLTSGGTDTQYF
J gene: TRBJ1-2; V gene: TRBV7-8; CDR3 protein: CASSSHWEVRTSYGYTF
J gene: TRBJ2-7; V gene: TRBV7-9; CDR3 protein: CASSLDRSDSEQYF
J gene: TRBJ2-5; V gene: TRBV30; CDR3 protein: CAWSRALAGPGTQYF
J gene: TRBJ1-2; V gene: TRBV7-9; CDR3 protein: CASSVAGGNGYTF
J gene: TRBJ2-5; V gene: TRBV27; CDR3 protein: CASSPSGTGETQYF
J gene: TRBJ2-6; V gene: TRBV7-8; CDR3 protein: CASSRWTGSGANVLTF
J gene: TRBJ1-5; V gene: TRBV7-2; CDR3 protein: CASRGSGNSHQPQHF
J gene: TRBJ2-1; V gene: TRBV15; CDR3 protein: CAASLGQGYNEQFF
J gene: TRBJ2-5; V gene: TRBV29-1; CDR3 protein: CSVLTSGRGETQYF
J gene: TRBJ2-7; V gene: TRBV6-2/TRBV6-3; CDR3 protein: CASSHDGTSGTSSYEQYF
J gene: TRBJ1-2; V gene: TRBV4-1; CDR3 protein: CASSQDLGPGGYTF
J gene: TRBJ2-4; V gene: TRBV5-5; CDR3 protein: CASSKPGLADSKNIQYF
J gene: TRBJ2-7; V gene: TRBV29-1; CDR3 protein: CSVEEGTSPYEQYF
J gene: TRBJ1-5; V gene: TRBV6-5; CDR3 protein: CASSPGGNQPQHF
J gene: TRBJ2-4; V gene: TRBV19; CDR3 protein: CASSSPGGPKNIQYF
J gene: TRBJ2-7; V gene: TRBV5-1; CDR3 protein: CASSSIGQGYEQYF
J gene: TRBJ1-4; V gene: TRBV11-3; CDR3 protein: CASSLRGVDEKLFF
J gene: TRBJ1-1; V gene: TRBV6-5; CDR3 protein: CASSYYTENTEAFF
J gene: TRBJ1-5; V gene: TRBV19; CDR3 protein: CASSGHRTGVVLQPQHF
J gene: TRBJ2-7; V gene: TRBV30; CDR3 protein: CAWSKGLAVPYEQYF
J gene: TRBJ2-1; V gene: TRBV11-2; CDR3 protein: CASSLAAYNEQFF
J gene: TRBJ1-2; V gene: TRBV16; CDR3 protein: CASSHDMDYGYTF